Below are 15 T cell receptor beta chains sequenced from a single sample in a study of cytotoxic CD8 clonotypes in ibrutinib-treated CLL. Produced via immunoSEQ multiplex PCR; TCRdb's table is partial and in-frame only. The data hold under 150,000 clones, with 80% to 85% observed a single time. The sample here was PBMCs, taken after 24 months of ibrutinib treatment. These receptors were obtained from a human donor with chronic lymphocytic leukemia.

The rearrangement joins TRBV9 to TRBJ2-3; 8 bases are a match to TRBD1. The CDR3 is made up of 15 amino acids. CDR1 SGDLS and CDR2 YYNGEE come from the germline V gene. Trimming removed 2 bases from V and 4 bases from J; junction bases left unmatched: 6. CDR3: CASSVQGALADTQYF. CDR3 nucleotide sequence: TGTGCCAGCAGCGTCCAGGGGGCGTTGGCAGATACGCAGTATTTT.

The V call is TRBV4-3, the J call TRBJ2-7, with D possibly matching TRBD1 (6 bases). V lost 4 bases to trimming and J lost 5 bases, with 12 bases between them. The CDR3 covers 13 residues. Germline V CDR1 and CDR2: LGHNA, YSLEER. The CDR3 protein is CASSRLQGDEQYF. The CDR3 DNA reads TGCGCCAGCAGCCGCCTACAGGGAGACGAGCAGTACTTC.

V and J are TRBV29-1 and TRBJ1-2; D may be TRBD1 (6 bases). Looked up from germline, CDR1 is SQVTM and CDR2 is ANQGSEA. The CDR3 loop spans 16 amino acids. V was shortened by 6 bases and J by 12 bases, with 32 bases between the two germline ends. In DNA form, the CDR3 reads TGCAGCGTGGAGGGGTCATTTGGGGGGGGCCACCTCACGCACACCTTC. Protein sequence: CSVEGSFGGGHLTHTF.

This chain uses TRBV2 with TRBJ2-7; 8 positions agree with TRBD1. The CDR3 is made up of 14 amino acids. With V trimmed by 7 bases and J by 4 bases, 9 bases remained unmatched. Germline loops: CDR1 SNHLY, CDR2 FYNNEI. DNA for the CDR3: TGTGCCAGCATCAGGGGGCCCGAAAATTACGAGCAGTACTTC. Translation gives CASIRGPENYEQYF. The variable domain in full, completed from reference TRBV2 and TRBJ2-7, reads EPEVTQTPSHQVTQMGQEVILRCVPISNHLYFYWYRQILGQKVEFLVSFYNNEISEKSEIFDDQFSVERPDGSNFTLKIRSTKLEDSAMYFCASIRGPENYEQYFGPGTRLTVT.

The chain carries TRBV6-1 and TRBJ2-7; D call uncertain. The CDR3 length is 12 residues. Germline CDR1 MNHNS, CDR2 SASEGT. Trimming cost V 7 bases and J 4 bases, with 11 bases left between them. In DNA form, the CDR3 reads TGTGCCAGCACCTACTCAGGATACGAGCAGTACTTC. Its translation is CASTYSGYEQYF.

This clone was observed a few times. The chain carries TRBV18 and TRBJ1-2, with D tentatively TRBD1 (5 bases). The CDR3 has 14 amino acids. Trimming took off 3 bases at V and 3 bases at J, with 11 bases between the two ends. Looked up from germline, CDR1 is KGHSH and CDR2 is LQKENI. The chain's CDR3 is CASSPGQADYGYTF. The CDR3, as DNA: TGTGCCAGCTCACCGGGGCAGGCCGACTATGGCTACACCTTC.

V gene TRBV19 combines with J gene TRBJ1-4; D not certain. The germline CDR1 and CDR2 sequences are LNHDA and SQIVND (reference sequence). The V gene lost 5 bases and the J gene lost 7 bases, with 8 bases spanning the gap. This CDR3 contains 12 residues. The CDR3 loop reads CASSPGIEKLFF. CDR3 bases: TGTGCCAGTAGTCCGGGAATTGAAAAACTGTTTTTT.

A single count supports this clone. The CDR3 nucleotides are TGTGCCAGTAGTATAGATCGGAATGGCTACACCTTC. Translating it yields CASSIDRNGYTF. The chain employs TRBV19 and TRBJ1-2; D remains unclear. Deletions cut 0 bases from V and 6 bases from J, with 5 bases between. Germline V lookup: CDR1 LNHDA, CDR2 SQIVND (reference sequence). The CDR3 runs to 12 residues. Full variable domain (outside the CDR3, taken from reference TRBV19 and TRBJ1-2): DGGITQSPKYLFRKEGQNVTLSCEQNLNHDAMYWYRQDPGQGLRLIYYSQIVNDFQKGDIAEGYSVSREKKESFPLTVTSAQKNPTAFYLCASSIDRNGYTFGSGTRLTVV.

The V call is TRBV7-2, the J call TRBJ1-4, with D perhaps matching TRBD1 (6 bases). The germline gives CDR1 SGHTA, CDR2 FQGNSA. The CDR3 is made up of 16 amino acids. V lost 2 bases to trimming and J lost 4 bases, with 14 bases between them. The CDR3 nucleotides are TGTGCCAGCAGCTTATTGAGGCTACAGGGTAATGAAAAACTGTTTTTT. Protein sequence: CASSLLRLQGNEKLFF.

This chain connects TRBV6-6 to TRBJ1-1; D is ambiguous. The germline V gene encodes CDR1 MNHNY and CDR2 SVGAGI (reference sequence). The CDR3 spans 13 residues. Deletions cut 6 bases from V and 1 base from J, with 9 bases between. The CDR3 here is CASRIDGNTEAFF. CDR3 sequence (DNA): TGTGCCAGCAGAATCGACGGGAACACTGAAGCTTTCTTT.

V is TRBV28 and J is TRBJ1-6, with D tentatively TRBD1 (5 bases). V lost 2 bases to trimming and J lost 10 bases, with 9 bases between them. The CDR3 contains 13 residues. From germline, CDR1 is MDHEN and CDR2 SYDVKM. The CDR3 protein is CASSLTRDSPLHF. The CDR3 DNA sequence: TGTGCCAGCAGTTTAACCAGGGACTCACCCCTCCACTTT.

Only one count was recorded for this clone. V is TRBV18 and J is TRBJ2-7, with 7 positions matching TRBD1. The germline gives CDR1 KGHSH, CDR2 LQKENI. V trimming: 2 bases; J trimming: 6 bases; junction bases outside the gene matches: 1. This CDR3 is 12 amino acids long. The CDR3 loop reads CASSPTGAEQYF. In DNA, the CDR3 is TGTGCCAGCTCACCAACAGGGGCCGAGCAGTACTTC.

V usage is TRBV6-6 and J usage is TRBJ2-4, with D possibly being TRBD1 (5 bases). CDR3 length: 15 amino acids. CDR1 is MNHNY and CDR2 is SVGAGI in the germline V gene (reference sequence). V lost 4 bases, J lost 1 base, and 11 bases lay in between. CDR3: CASSLQDGAKNIQYF. CDR3 DNA: TGTGCCAGCAGTTTACAGGATGGTGCCAAAAACATTCAGTACTTC.

This chain connects TRBV2 to TRBJ1-5; possibly TRBD1 for D (6 bases). The V end was cut by 2 bases, the J end by 0 bases, with 23 bases between. The CDR3 runs 20 residues. The germline CDR1 and CDR2 sequences are SNHLY and FYNNEI. In DNA form, the CDR3 reads TGTGCCAGCAGTGAATTCTGGAAAAAGGGGGTCTCCTATAGCAATCAGCCCCAGCATTTT. Translated: CASSEFWKKGVSYSNQPQHF.

This chain uses TRBV4-1 with TRBJ1-1; tentative D call: TRBD1 (5 bases). The CDR3 contains 18 residues. CDR1 is MGHRA and CDR2 is YSYEKL in the germline V gene. The ends were cut back, 4 bases at V and 5 bases at J, with 26 bases in the middle. This CDR3 is CASSPPRGRPGEGTEAFF. CDR3 DNA: TGCGCCAGCAGCCCTCCCCGCGGTCGACCTGGGGAGGGGACTGAAGCTTTCTTT.